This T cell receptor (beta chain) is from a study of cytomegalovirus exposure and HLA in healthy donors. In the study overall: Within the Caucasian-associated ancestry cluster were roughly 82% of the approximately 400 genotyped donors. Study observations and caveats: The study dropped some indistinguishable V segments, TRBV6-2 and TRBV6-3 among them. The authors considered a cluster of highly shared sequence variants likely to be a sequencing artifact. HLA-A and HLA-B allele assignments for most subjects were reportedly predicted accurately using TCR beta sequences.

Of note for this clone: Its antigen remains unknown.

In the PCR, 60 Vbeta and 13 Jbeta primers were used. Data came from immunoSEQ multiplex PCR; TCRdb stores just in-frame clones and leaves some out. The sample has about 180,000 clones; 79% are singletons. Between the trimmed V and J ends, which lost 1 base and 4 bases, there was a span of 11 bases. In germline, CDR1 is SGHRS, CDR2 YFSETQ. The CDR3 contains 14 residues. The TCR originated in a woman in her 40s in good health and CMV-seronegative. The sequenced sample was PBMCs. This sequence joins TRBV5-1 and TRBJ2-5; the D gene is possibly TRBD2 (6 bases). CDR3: CASSLSQGGETQYF. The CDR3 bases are TGCGCCAGCAGCTTGTCGCAGGGAGGAGAGACCCAGTACTTC.